This TCR beta chain appears in the sequencing data of a study of T cells after posttransplantation cyclophosphamide. Whole-study results and caveats: Tissue-infiltrating T cells from skin or gut overlapped little with blood T cells. After PTCy, TRB diversity resembled that of CNI/methotrexate controls.

Comments on this clone: Its antigen is not known.

A marrow graft followed busulfan-fludarabine conditioning, with cyclophosphamide on days +3 and +4. V was pared by 5 bases and J by 2 bases, with 8 bases of the junction left unmatched. Germline lookup yields CDR1 MDHEN and CDR2 SYDVKM. The CDR3 is made up of 15 amino acids. TCRdb's table, derived via immunoSEQ multiplex PCR, lists solely in-frame clones and lacks some. Seen here are around 8,000 clones, 90% observed once, and the top ten hold about 1.2%. Source: CD4+ T cells sorted from blood, taken around 1,500 days after allogeneic stem cell transplant with posttransplant cyclophosphamide. The sequence came from a female patient in her forties or fifties who received an allogeneic stem cell transplant from a related donor, was CMV-positive, and had no GVHD. Some T cells could come from the graft donor. J is TRBJ2-7 and V is TRBV28; 8 bases fit TRBD2. The CDR3 protein is CASSPPGTRAYEQYF. CDR3 bases: TGTGCCAGCAGTCCCCCCGGGACTAGAGCCTACGAGCAGTACTTC.